This T cell receptor beta chain was sequenced for a study of blood T cell repertoires in COVID-19. Across the whole study: The cDNA or gDNA used as material had been derived from T cells, B-cell-depleted T cells, or PBMCs.

Trimming took off 5 bases at V and 3 bases at J, with 14 bases between the two ends. CDR1 is SEHNR, CDR2 FQNEAQ, per germline (reference sequence). This CDR3 comprises 14 residues. The authors' processing: Quantification of nucleated cells was approximated via reference gene primer amplification. Assay used: immunoSEQ multiplex PCR; TCRdb lists only in-frame clones, some missing. D and trimming were read from the DNA, whereas the V and J calls and clone size are those reported in that table. Of about 200,000 clones in the sample, around four fifths were seen once. This sequence originates from a woman aged 40-49 years with active or convalescent COVID-19. The sequenced sample consisted of peripheral blood. The chain joins TRBV7-9 to TRBJ2-7; TRBD1 might be the D (7 bases). The CDR3 bases are TGTGCCAGCAGCCCTGGCAGGGGGGACTACGAGCAGTACTTC. It translates to CASSPGRGDYEQYF.